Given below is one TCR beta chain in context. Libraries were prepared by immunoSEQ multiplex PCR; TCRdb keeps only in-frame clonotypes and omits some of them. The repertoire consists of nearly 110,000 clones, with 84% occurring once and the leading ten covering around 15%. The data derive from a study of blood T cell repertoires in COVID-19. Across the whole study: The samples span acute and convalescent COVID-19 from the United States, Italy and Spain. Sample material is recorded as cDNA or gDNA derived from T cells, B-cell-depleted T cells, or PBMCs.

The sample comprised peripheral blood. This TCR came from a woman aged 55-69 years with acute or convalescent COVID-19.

CDR3 nucleotide sequence: TGTGCCAGCTCGCCAACAGGGGGCGTCAAAGAGACCCAGTACTTC. As protein: CASSPTGGVKETQYF. This chain uses TRBV18 with TRBJ2-5; TRBD1 matches 9 bases. V lost 6 bases and J lost 3; bases outside the gene matches: 8. Per the germline V gene, CDR1 is KGHSH and CDR2 is LQKENI. The CDR3 length is 15 residues.